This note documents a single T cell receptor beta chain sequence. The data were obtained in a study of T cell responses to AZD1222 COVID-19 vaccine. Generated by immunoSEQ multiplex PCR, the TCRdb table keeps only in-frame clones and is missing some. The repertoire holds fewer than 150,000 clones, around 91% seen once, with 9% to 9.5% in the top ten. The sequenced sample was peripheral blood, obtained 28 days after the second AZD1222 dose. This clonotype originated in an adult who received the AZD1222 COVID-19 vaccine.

CDR3 sequence: CASSPGQGVTDTQYF. In DNA form, the CDR3 reads TGTGCCAGCAGCCCGGGACAGGGGGTCACAGATACGCAGTATTTT. The chain employs TRBV11-2 and TRBJ2-3; 11 bases line up with TRBD1. Germline V CDR1 and CDR2: SGHAT, FQNNGV. Losses at the gene ends were 5 bases for V and 2 bases for J; bases not matched to a gene: 3. The CDR3 is 15 amino acids.